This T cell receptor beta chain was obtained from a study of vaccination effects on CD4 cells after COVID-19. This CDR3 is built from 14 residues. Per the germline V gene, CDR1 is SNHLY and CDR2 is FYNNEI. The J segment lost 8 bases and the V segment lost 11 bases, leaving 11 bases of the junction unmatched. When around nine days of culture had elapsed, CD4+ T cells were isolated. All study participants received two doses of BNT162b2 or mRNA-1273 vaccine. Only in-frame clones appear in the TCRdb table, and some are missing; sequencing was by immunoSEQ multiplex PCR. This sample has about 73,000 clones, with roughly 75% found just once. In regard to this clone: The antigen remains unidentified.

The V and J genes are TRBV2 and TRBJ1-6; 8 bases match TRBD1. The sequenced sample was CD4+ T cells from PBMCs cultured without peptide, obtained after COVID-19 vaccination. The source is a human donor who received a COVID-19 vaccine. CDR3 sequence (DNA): TGTGCCGATCGATTGGACAGGGTTGATTCACCCCTCCACTTT. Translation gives CADRLDRVDSPLHF.